The TCR beta chain described here comes from a study of T cells after somatic rescue of genetic block. Here immunoSEQ multiplex PCR was the method, and the copy in TCRdb shows in-frame clones only, minus some. The data hold fewer than 150,000 clones, with 80% to 95% observed a single time. The CDR3 extends over 13 amino acids. CDR1 is KGHSH, CDR2 LQKENI, per germline. V gave up 6 bases and J gave up 5 bases, with 10 bases separating them. The gene calls are TRBV18 and TRBJ2-2; D may be TRBD2 (5 bases). The sequenced material came from peripheral blood mononuclear cells (PBMCs). This sequence originates from a woman between 18 and 29 years old. The CDR3 nucleotides are TGTGCCAGCTCGCGGGCCGGGACCGGGGAGCTGTTTTTT. Residues: CASSRAGTGELFF.